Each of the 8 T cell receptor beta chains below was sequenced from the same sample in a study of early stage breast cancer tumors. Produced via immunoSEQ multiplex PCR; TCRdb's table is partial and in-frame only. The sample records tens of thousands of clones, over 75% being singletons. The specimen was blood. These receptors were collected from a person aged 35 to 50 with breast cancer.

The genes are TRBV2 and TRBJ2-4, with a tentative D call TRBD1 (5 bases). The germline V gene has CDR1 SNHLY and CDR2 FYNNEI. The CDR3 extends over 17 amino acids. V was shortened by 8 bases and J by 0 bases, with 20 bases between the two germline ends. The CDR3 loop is CASQGGPGVLAKNIQYF. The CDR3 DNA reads TGTGCCAGCCAGGGCGGTCCTGGGGTTCTAGCCAAAAACATTCAGTACTTC. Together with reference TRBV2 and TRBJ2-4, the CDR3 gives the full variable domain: EPEVTQTPSHQVTQMGQEVILRCVPISNHLYFYWYRQILGQKVEFLVSFYNNEISEKSEIFDDQFSVERPDGSNFTLKIRSTKLEDSAMYFCASQGGPGVLAKNIQYFGAGTRLSVL.

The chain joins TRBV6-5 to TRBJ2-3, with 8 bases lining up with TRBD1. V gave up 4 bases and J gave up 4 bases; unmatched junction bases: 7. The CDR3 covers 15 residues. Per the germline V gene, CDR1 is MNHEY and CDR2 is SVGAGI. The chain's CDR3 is CASSSRQGRADTQYF. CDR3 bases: TGTGCCAGCAGTTCCCGACAGGGGCGGGCAGATACGCAGTATTTT.

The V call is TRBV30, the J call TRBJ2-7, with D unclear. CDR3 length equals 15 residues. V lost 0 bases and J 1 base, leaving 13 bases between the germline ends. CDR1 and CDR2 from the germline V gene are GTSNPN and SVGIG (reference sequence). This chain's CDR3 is CAWSVAMGSSYEQYF. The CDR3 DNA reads TGTGCCTGGAGTGTAGCGATGGGCAGTTCCTACGAGCAGTACTTC.

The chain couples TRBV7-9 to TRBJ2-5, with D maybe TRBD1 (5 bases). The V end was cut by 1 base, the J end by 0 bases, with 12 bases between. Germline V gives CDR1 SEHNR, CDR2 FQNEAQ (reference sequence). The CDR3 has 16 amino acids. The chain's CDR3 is CASSLGQIVYQETQYF. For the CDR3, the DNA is TGTGCCAGCAGCTTAGGACAGATAGTCTACCAAGAGACCCAGTACTTC.

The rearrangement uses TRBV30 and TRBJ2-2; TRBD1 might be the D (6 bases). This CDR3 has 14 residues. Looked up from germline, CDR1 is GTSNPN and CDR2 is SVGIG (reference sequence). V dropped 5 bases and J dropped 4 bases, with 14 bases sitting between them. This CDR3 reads CAWWNRAGTGELFF. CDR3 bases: TGTGCCTGGTGGAACAGGGCCGGCACCGGGGAGCTGTTTTTT.

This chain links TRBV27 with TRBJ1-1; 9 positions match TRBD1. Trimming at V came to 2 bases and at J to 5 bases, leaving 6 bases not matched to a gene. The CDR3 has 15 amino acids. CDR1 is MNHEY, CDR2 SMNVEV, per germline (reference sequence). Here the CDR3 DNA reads TGTGCCAGCAGTTTAGGACAGGGGAGTACGACTGAAGCTTTCTTT. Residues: CASSLGQGSTTEAFF.

In DNA, the CDR3 is TGTGCCAGCAGACAAGGGGGCGGGGATGAAAAACTGTTTTTT. Amino acids: CASRQGGGDEKLFF. The gene calls are TRBV6-5 and TRBJ1-4; 7 bases map to TRBD1. CDR3 length: 14 amino acids. V lost 6 bases to trimming and J lost 6 bases; unmatched junction nucleotides: 7. Germline loops: CDR1 MNHEY, CDR2 SVGAGI.

The CDR3: CASSLAGAYEQYF. CDR3 nucleotides: TGTGCCAGCAGCCTAGCGGGAGCCTACGAGCAGTACTTC. The rearrangement joins TRBV14 to TRBJ2-7; 9 bases fit TRBD2. Germline-derived CDR1 and CDR2 are SGHDN and FVKESK. The junction had 0 bases not matched to a gene; V was cut back by 4 bases and J by 2 bases. This CDR3 contains 13 residues.